The sequence of this T cell receptor (beta chain) was determined in a study of post-analysis software for immune sequencing data. The overall study: Relapsing-remitting, secondary progressive and progressive-relapsing multiple sclerosis courses were included. Study-wide points: Controls had significantly higher normalized Chao1 diversity than multiple sclerosis patients. There were five TRBV segments more frequent in patients than controls, and TRBV5-6, TRBV5-1 and TRBV20-1 were among them.

The TCR beta cDNA libraries carried unique molecular identifiers. A single record per CDR3 protein comes from TCRdb applying MiXCR to the PCR reads. The data show 740,000 or so distinct CDR3 sequences, about 50% seen once. Germline V gene data show CDR1 as DFQATT and CDR2 as SNEGSKA (reference sequence). The CDR3 consists of 12 residues. Trimming took off 5 bases at V and 2 bases at J, with 9 bases between the two ends. Comment on this clonotype: Its specificity is not known.

The sequenced sample consisted of blood. The TCR was taken from a girl between 5 and 17 years old with multiple sclerosis. V usage is TRBV20-1 and J usage is TRBJ1-1; D unresolved. The CDR3 sequence is CSALHPNTEAFF. CDR3 coding DNA: TGCAGTGCTCTCCACCCCAACACTGAAGCTTTCTTT.